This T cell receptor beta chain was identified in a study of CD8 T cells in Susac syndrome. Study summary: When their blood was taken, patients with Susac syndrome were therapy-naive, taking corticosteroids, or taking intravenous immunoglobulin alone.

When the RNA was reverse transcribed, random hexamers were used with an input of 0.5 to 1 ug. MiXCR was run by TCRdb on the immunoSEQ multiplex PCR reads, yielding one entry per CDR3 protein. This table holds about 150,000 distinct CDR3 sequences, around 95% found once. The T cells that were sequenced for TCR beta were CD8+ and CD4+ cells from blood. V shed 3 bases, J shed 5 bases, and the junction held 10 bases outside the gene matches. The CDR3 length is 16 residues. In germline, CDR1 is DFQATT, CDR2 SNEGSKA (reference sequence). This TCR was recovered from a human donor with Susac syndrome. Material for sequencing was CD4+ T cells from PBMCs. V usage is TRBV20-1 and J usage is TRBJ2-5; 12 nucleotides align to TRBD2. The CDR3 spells CSASPLTSGSEETQYF. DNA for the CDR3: TGCAGTGCTAGTCCCCTGACTAGCGGGAGTGAGGAGACCCAGTACTTC.